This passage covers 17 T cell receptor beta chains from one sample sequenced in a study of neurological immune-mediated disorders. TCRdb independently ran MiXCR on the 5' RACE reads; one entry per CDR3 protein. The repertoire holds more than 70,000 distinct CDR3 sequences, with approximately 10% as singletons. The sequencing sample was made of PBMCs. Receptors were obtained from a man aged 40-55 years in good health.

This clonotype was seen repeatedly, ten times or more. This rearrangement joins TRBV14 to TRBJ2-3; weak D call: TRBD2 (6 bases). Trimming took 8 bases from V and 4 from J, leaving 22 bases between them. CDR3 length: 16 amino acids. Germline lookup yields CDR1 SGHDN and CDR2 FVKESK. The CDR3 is CASDGSPEGNPDTQYF. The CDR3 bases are TGTGCCAGCGATGGTTCCCCGGAGGGGAACCCAGATACGCAGTATTTT.

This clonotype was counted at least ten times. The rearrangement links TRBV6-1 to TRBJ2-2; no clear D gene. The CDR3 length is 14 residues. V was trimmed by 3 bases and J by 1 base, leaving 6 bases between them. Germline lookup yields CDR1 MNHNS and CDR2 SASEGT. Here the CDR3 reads CASSDFGNTGELFF. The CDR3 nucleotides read TGTGCCAGCAGTGACTTCGGGAACACCGGGGAGCTGTTTTTT.

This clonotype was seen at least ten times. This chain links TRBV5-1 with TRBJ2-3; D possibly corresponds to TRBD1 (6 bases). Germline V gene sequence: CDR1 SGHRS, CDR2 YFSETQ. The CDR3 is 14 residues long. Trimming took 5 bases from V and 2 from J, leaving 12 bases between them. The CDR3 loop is CASRIRTDTDTQYF. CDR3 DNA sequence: TGCGCCAGCAGGATCAGGACAGACACAGATACGCAGTATTTT.

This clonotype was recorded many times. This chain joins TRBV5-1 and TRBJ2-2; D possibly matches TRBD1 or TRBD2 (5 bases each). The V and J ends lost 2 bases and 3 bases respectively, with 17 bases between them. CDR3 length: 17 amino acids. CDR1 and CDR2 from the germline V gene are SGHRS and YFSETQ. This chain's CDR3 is CASSFLGPIIDTGELFF. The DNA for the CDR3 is TGCGCCAGCAGCTTCCTGGGACCAATAATTGACACCGGGGAGCTGTTTTTT.

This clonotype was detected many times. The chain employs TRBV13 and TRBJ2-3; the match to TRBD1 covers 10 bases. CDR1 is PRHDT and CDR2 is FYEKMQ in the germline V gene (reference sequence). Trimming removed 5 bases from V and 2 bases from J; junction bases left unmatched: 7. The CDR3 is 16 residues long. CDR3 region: CASSNRDRGHTDTQYF. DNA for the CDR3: TGTGCCAGCAGCAACCGGGACAGGGGACACACAGATACGCAGTATTTT.

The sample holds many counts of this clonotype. The CDR3, as DNA: TGTGCCAGCAGTTACTCGATTCTGAGCTCTGGGGCCAACGTCCTGACTTTC. Translation gives CASSYSILSSGANVLTF. The chain is built from TRBV6-5 and TRBJ2-6; unclear D gene. Trimming stripped 0 bases from V and 0 bases from J, with 9 bases between. There are 17 residues in the CDR3. Germline V gene lookup returns CDR1 MNHEY and CDR2 SVGAGI.

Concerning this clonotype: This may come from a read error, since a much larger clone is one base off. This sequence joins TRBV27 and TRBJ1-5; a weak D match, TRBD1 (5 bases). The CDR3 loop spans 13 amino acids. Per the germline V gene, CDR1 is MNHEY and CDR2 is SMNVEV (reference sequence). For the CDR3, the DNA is TGTGCCAGCAGTTTAGACATGGGGCAGCACCAGCATTTT. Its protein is CASSLDMGQHQHF.

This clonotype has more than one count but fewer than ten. This CDR3 is CASTIEVNTEAFF. In nucleotides, the CDR3 is TGTGCCAGCACGATTGAAGTGAACACTGAAGCTTTCTTT. This sequence joins TRBV6-1 and TRBJ1-1; D uncertain. This CDR3 is 13 amino acids long. CDR1 MNHNS and CDR2 SASEGT come from the germline V gene. The ends were cut back, 7 bases at V and 0 bases at J, with 9 bases in the middle.

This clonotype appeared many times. The chain's CDR3 is CASSARGQGLGNEQFF. DNA for the CDR3: TGTGCCAGCAGTGCTCGGGGACAGGGCCTTGGCAATGAGCAGTTCTTC. The V gene is TRBV12-3 or TRBV12-4, the J gene TRBJ2-1, with TRBD1 matching 9 bases. The CDR3 runs 16 residues. J lost 6 bases, V lost 5 bases, and 11 bases had no gene match.

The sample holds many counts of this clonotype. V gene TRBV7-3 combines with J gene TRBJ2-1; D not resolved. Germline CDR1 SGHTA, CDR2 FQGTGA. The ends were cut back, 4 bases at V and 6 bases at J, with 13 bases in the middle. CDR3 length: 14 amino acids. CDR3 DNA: TGTGCCAGCAGCTCAGGCCTCGGGCCCAATGAGCAGTTCTTC. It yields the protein CASSSGLGPNEQFF.

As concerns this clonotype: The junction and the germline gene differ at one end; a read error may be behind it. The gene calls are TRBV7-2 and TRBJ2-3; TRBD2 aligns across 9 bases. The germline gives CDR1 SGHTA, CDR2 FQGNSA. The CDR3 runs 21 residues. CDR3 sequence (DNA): TGTGCCAACAGCTTAGCGCCCCAAGGAATAGCGGGGGACCCGGACACAGATACGCAGTATTTT. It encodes CANSLAPQGIAGDPDTDTQYF. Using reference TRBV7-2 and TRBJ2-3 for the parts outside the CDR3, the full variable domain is GAGVSQSPSNKVTEKGKDVELRCDPISGHTALYWYRQSLGQGLEFLIYFQGNSAPDKSGLPSDRFSAERTGGSVSTLTIQRTQQEDSAVYLCANSLAPQGIAGDPDTDTQYFGPGTRLTVL.

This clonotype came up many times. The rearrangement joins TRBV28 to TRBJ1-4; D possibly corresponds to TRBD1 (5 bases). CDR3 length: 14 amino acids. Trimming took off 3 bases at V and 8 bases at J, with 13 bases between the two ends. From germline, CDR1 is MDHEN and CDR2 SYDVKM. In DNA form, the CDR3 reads TGTGCCAGCAGTTTCCGGCAGGGAGGCGAAAAACTGTTTTTT. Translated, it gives CASSFRQGGEKLFF.

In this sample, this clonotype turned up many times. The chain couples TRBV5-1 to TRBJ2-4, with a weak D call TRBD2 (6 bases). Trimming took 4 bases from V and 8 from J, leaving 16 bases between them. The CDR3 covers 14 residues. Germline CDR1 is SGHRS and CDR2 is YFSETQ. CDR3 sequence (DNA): TGCGCCAGCAGCCGACTCCAAGCGGGTGACATTCAGTACTTC. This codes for CASSRLQAGDIQYF.

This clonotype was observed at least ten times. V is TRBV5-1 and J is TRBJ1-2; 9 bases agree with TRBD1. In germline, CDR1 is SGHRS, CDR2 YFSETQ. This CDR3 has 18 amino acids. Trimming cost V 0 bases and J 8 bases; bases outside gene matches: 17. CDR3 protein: CASSLDAGLGQGSFGYTF. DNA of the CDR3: TGCGCCAGCAGCTTGGATGCGGGGCTGGGACAGGGATCCTTCGGCTACACCTTC. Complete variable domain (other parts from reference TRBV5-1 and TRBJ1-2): KAGVTQTPRYLIKTRGQQVTLSCSPISGHRSVSWYQQTPGQGLQFLFEYFSETQRNKGNFPGRFSGRQFSNSRSEMNVSTLELGDSALYLCASSLDAGLGQGSFGYTFGSGTRLTVV.

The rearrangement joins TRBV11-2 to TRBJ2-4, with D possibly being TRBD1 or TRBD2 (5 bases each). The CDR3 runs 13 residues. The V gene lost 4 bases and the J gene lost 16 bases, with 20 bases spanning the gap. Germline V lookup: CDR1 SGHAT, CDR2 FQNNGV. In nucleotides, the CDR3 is TGTGCCAGCAGCTCACACCGGGACGGACAACGCTACTTC. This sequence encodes CASSSHRDGQRYF.

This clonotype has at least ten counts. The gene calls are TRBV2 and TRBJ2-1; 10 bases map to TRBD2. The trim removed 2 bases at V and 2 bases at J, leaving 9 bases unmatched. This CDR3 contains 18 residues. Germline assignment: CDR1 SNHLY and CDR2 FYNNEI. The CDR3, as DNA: TGTGCCAGCAGTGAATCCCTCGCTAGCGGGGGAACCTACAATGAGCAGTTCTTC. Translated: CASSESLASGGTYNEQFF.

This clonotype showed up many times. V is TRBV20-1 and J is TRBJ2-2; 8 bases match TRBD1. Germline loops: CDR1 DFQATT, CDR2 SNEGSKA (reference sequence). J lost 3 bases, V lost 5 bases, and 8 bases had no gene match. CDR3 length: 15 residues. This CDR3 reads CSARRTGLDTGELFF. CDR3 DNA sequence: TGCAGTGCTCGCCGGACAGGGTTGGACACCGGGGAGCTGTTTTTT.